Presented here are 15 T cell receptor beta chains from one specimen sequenced in a study of a mutant IDH1 vaccine in newly diagnosed glioma. Profiling relied on immunoSEQ multiplex PCR, and the TCRdb table lists in-frame clones only, not all of them. The sample consists of tens of thousands of clones, approximately 88% of them appearing once. The antigens for these receptors are not known. Time point specified: week 47, end of study. One vaccine dose held 300 ug of mutant IDH1 20-mer peptide and came with topical imiquimod. Specimen: PBMCs, collected from a glioma patient whose treatment included an IDH1 peptide vaccine. The receptors were sampled from a woman in her 30s with glioma. Some clones in this sample may be carry-over from other donors' samples.

The chain joins TRBV14 to TRBJ2-7; 8 bases match TRBD2. CDR3 length: 15 amino acids. With 4 bases clipped from V and 2 bases from J, the junction kept 7 bases outside the gene matches. From germline, CDR1 is SGHDN and CDR2 FVKESK. CDR3 DNA sequence: TGTGCCAGCAGCCGAGGGCTAGCGGGTCCCTACGAGCAGTACTTC. Amino acid sequence: CASSRGLAGPYEQYF.

This CDR3 is CASNVAGVHYEQYF. DNA for the CDR3: TGTGCCAGCAACGTAGCGGGGGTTCACTACGAGCAGTACTTC. The J gene is TRBJ2-7, the V gene TRBV2; 9 nucleotides line up with TRBD2. There are 14 residues in the CDR3. V shed 7 bases, J shed 3 bases, and the junction held 7 bases outside the gene matches. CDR1 is SNHLY and CDR2 is FYNNEI in the germline V gene.

The rearrangement joins TRBV27 to TRBJ2-3, with TRBD2 as a possible D gene (6 bases). CDR1 MNHEY and CDR2 SMNVEV come from the germline V gene (reference sequence). V dropped 6 bases and J dropped 9 bases, with 16 bases sitting between them. There are 13 residues in the CDR3. The DNA for the CDR3 is TGTGCCAGCAGCCCCCCGGGACTTGGCACGCAGTATTTT. Its translation: CASSPPGLGTQYF.

The chain uses TRBV30 and TRBJ1-2; no firm D call. CDR1 and CDR2 (germline): GTSNPN, SVGIG (reference sequence). V lost 4 bases and J 9 bases, leaving 12 bases between the germline ends. The CDR3 covers 11 residues. The CDR3 reads CAWIGQLSYTF. The DNA for the CDR3 is TGTGCCTGGATAGGCCAGTTGAGCTACACCTTC.

The chain combines TRBV2 with TRBJ2-1, with D possibly matching TRBD2 (8 bases). Germline V gives CDR1 SNHLY, CDR2 FYNNEI. The CDR3 is 15 residues long. Written as DNA, the CDR3 is TGTGGTACAGGGGCCAGCGGGAGCTCCTACAATGAGCAGTTCTTC. Translated, it gives CGTGASGSSYNEQFF. Supplemented by reference TRBV2 and TRBJ2-1, the full variable domain reads EPEVTQTPSHQVTQMGQEVILRCVPISNHLYFYWYRQILGQKVEFLVSFYNNEISEKSEIFDDQFSVERPDGSNFTLKIRSTKLEDSAMYFCGTGASGSSYNEQFFGPGTRLTVL.

This chain links TRBV29-1 with TRBJ2-1, with D maybe TRBD1 (5 bases). The CDR3 has 11 residues. CDR1 is SQVTM and CDR2 is ANQGSEA in the germline V gene. V lost 7 bases and J lost 9, with 13 bases in between. Written as DNA, the CDR3 is TGCAGCGCCGAAGGACAAAGTGAGCAGTTCTTC. This translates into CSAEGQSEQFF.

This chain joins TRBV5-4 and TRBJ2-5; TRBD1 matches at 8 bases. Germline V gene data show CDR1 as SGHNT and CDR2 as YYREEE (reference sequence). J lost 5 bases, V lost 4 bases, and 13 bases had no gene match. The CDR3 length is 16 residues. CDR3: CASSHPGAGGYETQYF. Written as DNA, the CDR3 is TGTGCCAGCAGCCACCCCGGGGCAGGGGGCTACGAGACCCAGTACTTC.

This clone appeared a few times. The J gene is TRBJ1-2, the V gene TRBV29-1, with D possibly being TRBD1 (5 bases). This CDR3 region has 12 residues. CDR1 SQVTM and CDR2 ANQGSEA come from the germline V gene. V was pared by 1 base and J by 6 bases, with 9 bases between. CDR3 loop: CSVEAGNDGYTF. In DNA, the CDR3 is TGCAGCGTTGAAGCAGGGAACGATGGCTACACCTTC.

The chain couples TRBV5-4 to TRBJ2-3; tentatively, D is TRBD1 or TRBD2 (5 bases each). Germline loops: CDR1 SGHNT, CDR2 YYREEE (reference sequence). The V end was cut by 3 bases, the J end by 3 bases, with 11 bases between. The CDR3 is 14 amino acids. CDR3 residues: CASSSGTFTDTQYF. The CDR3 bases are TGTGCCAGCAGCTCGGGGACGTTTACAGATACGCAGTATTTT. The variable domain in full, with the rest retrieved from reference TRBV5-4 and TRBJ2-3, is ETGVTQSPTHLIKTRGQQVTLRCSSQSGHNTVSWYQQALGQGPQFIFQYYREEENGRGNFPPRFSGLQFPNYSSELNVNALELDDSALYLCASSSGTFTDTQYFGPGTRLTVL.

CDR3 sequence reads: CASSGTANQPQHF. CDR3 coding DNA: TGTGCCAGCAGCGGGACGGCAAATCAGCCCCAGCATTTT. The V call is TRBV9, the J call TRBJ1-5; D not certain. The CDR3 is 13 residues long. Per germline, CDR1 SGDLS and CDR2 YYNGEE. V was pared by 3 bases and J by 4 bases, with 8 bases between.

The chain uses TRBV12-5 and TRBJ1-2; the D gene is possibly TRBD1 (5 bases). The CDR3 extends over 14 amino acids. The V gene's germline CDR1 is LGHNT and CDR2 FRNRAP. DNA for the CDR3: TGTGCGGGGGGGATCGGTCCCCCTAACTATGGCTACACCTTC. Its protein product is CAGGIGPPNYGYTF.

The chain combines TRBV10-3 with TRBJ1-2; D might be TRBD1 (5 bases). This CDR3 is built from 16 residues. Germline CDR1 is ENHRY and CDR2 is SYGVKD. Trimming left V 2 bases short and J 4 bases short, with 17 bases between. CDR3 nucleotide sequence: TGTGCCATCAGTGAGGGAATCGGCTGGGACCCCTATGGCTACACCTTC. This sequence encodes CAISEGIGWDPYGYTF.

The chain uses TRBV19 and TRBJ2-7; perhaps TRBD1 as D (5 bases). Germline CDR1 reads LNHDA; CDR2 reads SQIVND (reference sequence). The CDR3 spans 14 residues. V was cut by 3 bases and J by 0 bases, with 9 bases left in between. This CDR3 is CASSMGQGSYEQYF. As DNA, the CDR3 is TGTGCCAGTAGTATGGGTCAGGGCTCCTACGAGCAGTACTTC.

The genes are TRBV6-5 and TRBJ1-5, with 11 bases that match TRBD1. Germline V gene lookup returns CDR1 MNHEY and CDR2 SVGAGI. V was pared by 4 bases and J by 11 bases, with 10 bases of the junction left unmatched. The CDR3 is 15 residues long. In DNA, the CDR3 is TGTGCCAGCAGTTCGGACAGGGGGCGCGTGGGGACCCAGCATTTT. Its protein is CASSSDRGRVGTQHF.

This chain links TRBV6-5 with TRBJ2-7; D is ambiguous. There are 15 residues in the CDR3. Germline CDR1 is MNHEY and CDR2 is SVGAGI. V was shortened by 0 bases and J by 1 base, with 10 bases between the two germline ends. The CDR3 DNA reads as TGTGCCAGCAGTTACTCCATCGCACTTTCCTACGAGCAGTACTTC. Amino acid sequence: CASSYSIALSYEQYF.